The 21 T cell receptor beta chains presented below share a single source sample, sequenced in a study of OX40 agonist ivuxolimab in advanced cancers. TCRdb's table, derived via immunoSEQ multiplex PCR, lists solely in-frame clones and lacks some. The sample records 70,000 to 95,000 clones, 88% being singletons. The specimen comprised CD4+ or CD8+ T cells sorted from blood, sampled in a trial of the OX40 agonist ivuxolimab. These receptors came from an adult with an advanced solid tumor such as melanoma, head and neck, liver or kidney cancer.

The V gene is TRBV6-6, the J gene TRBJ1-2; no firm D call. V gave up 6 bases and J gave up 3 bases, with 8 bases separating them. Germline CDR1 is MNHNY and CDR2 is SVGAGI (reference sequence). The CDR3 loop spans 12 amino acids. CDR3 residues: CASSRSDYGYTF. DNA of the CDR3: TGTGCCAGCAGCCGCTCGGACTATGGCTACACCTTC.

The rearrangement links TRBV15 to TRBJ1-4; possibly TRBD1 for D (6 bases). V lost 9 bases and J lost 2, with 16 bases in between. From germline, CDR1 is LNHNV and CDR2 YYDKDF (reference sequence). The CDR3 loop spans 15 amino acids. CDR3 in DNA: TGTGCCACTCGCCGGCAGGGGTTTACTAATGAAAAACTGTTTTTT. The encoded protein is CATRRQGFTNEKLFF.

This chain links TRBV7-2 with TRBJ1-4; no clear D. Germline V gene lookup returns CDR1 SGHTA and CDR2 FQGNSA. This CDR3 is 15 amino acids long. The V end lost 6 bases, the J end lost 5 bases, and 16 bases lay between the germline ends. CDR3 coding DNA: TGTGCCAGCAGGGCTGACATTGGAGGGAATGAAAAACTGTTTTTT. It yields the protein CASRADIGGNEKLFF.

The chain recombines TRBV9 with TRBJ2-3, with 12 bases fitting TRBD2. Germline CDR1 SGDLS, CDR2 YYNGEE. The CDR3 is 16 amino acids. V lost 0 bases and J lost 6; bases outside the gene matches: 5. The CDR3 DNA follows: TGTGCCAGCAGCGTAGGACTAGCGGGAGAGAGGGATACGCAGTATTTT. Protein: CASSVGLAGERDTQYF.

This clone was observed once. As DNA, the CDR3 is TGCAGCGCCGGCGGGGGTAAACATCAGCCCCAGCATTTT. Its translation: CSAGGGKHQPQHF. This chain links TRBV29-1 with TRBJ1-5; tentatively, D is TRBD1 (5 bases). The CDR3 totals 13 residues. The V end was cut by 7 bases, the J end by 5 bases, with 15 bases between. CDR1 is SQVTM, CDR2 ANQGSEA, per germline.

This clone is a singleton in its sample. The chain is built from TRBV29-1 and TRBJ2-1, with 7 bases lining up with TRBD2. V was clipped by 4 bases and J by 7 bases; unmatched bases: 13. The CDR3 runs to 15 residues. Germline V gene sequence: CDR1 SQVTM, CDR2 ANQGSEA. CDR3 in DNA: TGCAGCGTTGCTTCGAGCGGGAAGGGCAAGAATGAGCAGTTCTTC. Protein: CSVASSGKGKNEQFF.

This chain uses TRBV28 with TRBJ1-2; no clear D gene. Per germline, CDR1 MDHEN and CDR2 SYDVKM. This CDR3 is 12 amino acids long. Trimming took off 6 bases at V and 6 bases at J, with 11 bases between the two ends. The DNA of the CDR3 is TGTGCCAGCAGCCCCTTTGGGGATGGCTACACCTTC. Amino acids: CASSPFGDGYTF.

The V gene is TRBV6-5, the J gene TRBJ1-1; 10 positions match TRBD1. The CDR3 has 15 amino acids. Germline loops: CDR1 MNHEY, CDR2 SVGAGI. V lost 6 bases and J lost 5; bases outside the gene matches: 9. The DNA of the CDR3 is TGTGCCAGCAGGAGGGACAGGGGATGGAATACTGAAGCTTTCTTT. This sequence encodes CASRRDRGWNTEAFF.

The V gene is TRBV21-1, the J gene TRBJ2-5. TRBV21-1 is noted as a pseudogene. CDR3 size: 15 residues. The CDR3 region has the DNA TGTGCCAGCAGCAAAGCGTCCGGGGACGACGTGACCCAGTACTTC. It encodes CASSKASGDDVTQYF.

CDR3 residues: CASSDGRTGEKLFF. CDR3 DNA: TGTGCCAGCAGCGACGGCCGAACAGGTGAAAAACTGTTTTTT. The chain combines TRBV5-6 with TRBJ1-4, with D maybe TRBD1 (5 bases). The CDR3 sequence is 14 residues long. The V end lost 4 bases, the J end lost 7 bases, and 14 bases lay between the germline ends. Per the germline V gene, CDR1 is SGHDT and CDR2 is YYEEEE.

This chain links TRBV5-4 with TRBJ2-5; the D gene is possibly TRBD2 (7 bases). The CDR3 contains 14 residues. Germline V CDR1 and CDR2: SGHNT, YYREEE (reference sequence). V lost 9 bases and J lost 4, with 19 bases in between. The CDR3 DNA sequence: TGTGCCACACAAAGGGGGGGCGGGGGAGAGACCCAGTACTTC. Protein product: CATQRGGGGETQYF.

The rearrangement links TRBV29-1 to TRBJ2-7; D uncertain. Trimming took off 2 bases at V and 7 bases at J, with 9 bases between the two ends. The V gene's germline CDR1 is SQVTM and CDR2 ANQGSEA. The CDR3 loop spans 11 amino acids. CDR3 region: CSVETAGEQYF. The CDR3, as DNA: TGCAGCGTTGAAACGGCTGGGGAGCAGTACTTC.

This chain uses TRBV27 with TRBJ2-1, with 8 positions matching TRBD2. The germline gives CDR1 MNHEY, CDR2 SMNVEV (reference sequence). The CDR3 length is 16 residues. The V and J ends lost 5 bases and 2 bases, in that order; junction bases with no gene match: 8. CDR3 sequence reads: CASSVPGLGPYNEQFF. As DNA, the CDR3 is TGTGCCAGCAGTGTACCGGGACTAGGACCCTACAATGAGCAGTTCTTC.

The chain recombines TRBV15 with TRBJ1-3, with TRBD1 matching 8 bases. Per the germline V gene, CDR1 is LNHNV and CDR2 is YYDKDF (reference sequence). The CDR3 has 18 amino acids. V dropped 1 base and J dropped 2; count of bases not matched to a gene: 10. CDR3 sequence: CATSRAGTGALAGNTIYF. The CDR3 bases are TGTGCCACCAGCAGAGCCGGGACAGGAGCCCTTGCTGGAAACACCATATATTTT.

The chain recombines TRBV19 with TRBJ2-1; 7 positions match TRBD2. The germline gives CDR1 LNHDA, CDR2 SQIVND (reference sequence). V was clipped by 9 bases and J by 3 bases; unmatched bases: 11. The CDR3 is 15 amino acids. CDR3 amino acids: CASSGPRDYYNEQFF. In DNA, the CDR3 is TGTGCCAGCAGCGGGCCTCGGGACTACTACAATGAGCAGTTCTTC.

The chain is built from TRBV7-2 and TRBJ2-1; D is unresolved. CDR3 length: 14 residues. In germline, CDR1 is SGHTA, CDR2 FQGNSA. V gave up 3 bases and J gave up 7 bases, with 13 bases separating them. In nucleotides, the CDR3 is TGTGCCAGCAGCTTTAGTCGGTTCTTAAATGAGCAGTTCTTC. Protein sequence: CASSFSRFLNEQFF.

This clone occurred once. This chain uses TRBV7-2 with TRBJ2-3; possible D gene TRBD1, 5 bases. Germline values: CDR1 SGHTA, CDR2 FQGNSA. V lost 8 bases and J lost 5, with 20 bases in between. The CDR3 runs 15 residues. CDR3 protein: CASLSPWAGLDTQYF. In DNA form, the CDR3 reads TGTGCCAGCCTCTCGCCGTGGGCAGGGTTAGATACGCAGTATTTT.

The chain has TRBV5-4 and TRBJ1-4; weak D call: TRBD1 (5 bases). V was clipped by 4 bases and J by 8 bases, with 12 bases between them. The CDR3 is 13 amino acids. In germline, CDR1 is SGHNT, CDR2 YYREEE (reference sequence). The CDR3 region has the DNA TGTGCCAGCAGCCGGACATGGGACGAAAAACTGTTTTTT. As protein: CASSRTWDEKLFF.

The chain combines TRBV7-2 with TRBJ1-1; 7 positions match TRBD1. Germline V gene sequence: CDR1 SGHTA, CDR2 FQGNSA. The CDR3 contains 13 residues. The V gene end was trimmed by 6 bases and the J gene end by 4 bases; junction bases not matched to a gene: 5. CDR3 coding DNA: TGTGCCAGCAGGACACAGGGGATCACTGAAGCTTTCTTT. Protein: CASRTQGITEAFF.

V is TRBV28 and J is TRBJ2-1; 12 bases are a match to TRBD2. This CDR3 contains 13 residues. The V and J ends lost 8 bases and 6 bases, in that order; junction bases with no gene match: 2. The germline V gene has CDR1 MDHEN and CDR2 SYDVKM. CDR3 sequence (DNA): TGTGCCAGCGAGACTAGCGGGAGCAATGAGCAGTTCTTC. Encoded protein: CASETSGSNEQFF. Using reference TRBV28 and TRBJ2-1 for the parts outside the CDR3, the full variable domain is DVKVTQSSRYLVKRTGEKVFLECVQDMDHENMFWYRQDPGLGLRLIYFSYDVKMKEKGDIPEGYSVSREKKERFSLILESASTNQTSMYLCASETSGSNEQFFGPGTRLTVL.

The J gene is TRBJ2-3, the V gene TRBV7-9, with D possibly being TRBD2 (5 bases). CDR3 size: 15 residues. Between the trimmed V and J ends, which lost 5 bases and 5 bases, there was a span of 17 bases. From germline, CDR1 is SEHNR and CDR2 FQNEAQ (reference sequence). The CDR3 loop is CASSTLRTGGDTQYF. DNA for the CDR3: TGTGCCAGCAGCACACTCAGGACCGGAGGAGATACGCAGTATTTT.